This T cell receptor (beta chain) appears in the sequencing data of a study of identical twins. With regard to this clonotype: Its antigen is unidentified.

The V and J ends lost 5 bases and 3 bases respectively, with 11 bases between them. CDR3 size: 14 residues. The V gene's germline CDR1 is SGHTA and CDR2 FQGNSA. Overall study findings and caveats: Models predicted less out-of-frame TCR alpha sharing in monozygotic twins than was found. Weaker excess sharing between twins was seen in beta out-of-frame sequences. Cross-sectional statistics underpinned the conclusions; the same donors were not followed.

After template switching added a universal primer site, the resulting cDNA carried unique molecular identifiers. MiXCR, applied by TCRdb to the 5' RACE reads, yields one record per CDR3 protein. The sample carries 200,000 to 300,000 distinct CDR3 sequences, over 9.5% recorded once. Sequencing used memory T cells sorted from blood. The rearrangement links TRBV7-2 to TRBJ2-1, with D unclear. The TCR was taken from a man aged 50 or older in good health. The CDR3 DNA reads as TGTGCCAGCAGCACCGACATCTACTACAATGAGCAGTTCTTC. Its translation: CASSTDIYYNEQFF.